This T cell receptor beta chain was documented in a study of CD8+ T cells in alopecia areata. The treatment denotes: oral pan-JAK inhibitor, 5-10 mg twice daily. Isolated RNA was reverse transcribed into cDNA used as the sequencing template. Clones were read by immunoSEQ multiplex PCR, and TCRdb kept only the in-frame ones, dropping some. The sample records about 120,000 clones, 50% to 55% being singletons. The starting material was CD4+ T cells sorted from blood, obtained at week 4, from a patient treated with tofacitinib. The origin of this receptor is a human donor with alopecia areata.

CDR3 sequence: CAWSPDSAGNTIYF. The CDR3 nucleotides are TGTGCCTGGAGTCCGGACAGCGCTGGAAACACCATATATTTT. This chain uses TRBV30 with TRBJ1-3; TRBD1 is a possible D gene (6 bases). The germline CDR1 and CDR2 sequences are GTSNPN and SVGIG (reference sequence). V lost 2 bases to trimming and J lost 2 bases, with 10 bases between them. The CDR3 consists of 14 residues.